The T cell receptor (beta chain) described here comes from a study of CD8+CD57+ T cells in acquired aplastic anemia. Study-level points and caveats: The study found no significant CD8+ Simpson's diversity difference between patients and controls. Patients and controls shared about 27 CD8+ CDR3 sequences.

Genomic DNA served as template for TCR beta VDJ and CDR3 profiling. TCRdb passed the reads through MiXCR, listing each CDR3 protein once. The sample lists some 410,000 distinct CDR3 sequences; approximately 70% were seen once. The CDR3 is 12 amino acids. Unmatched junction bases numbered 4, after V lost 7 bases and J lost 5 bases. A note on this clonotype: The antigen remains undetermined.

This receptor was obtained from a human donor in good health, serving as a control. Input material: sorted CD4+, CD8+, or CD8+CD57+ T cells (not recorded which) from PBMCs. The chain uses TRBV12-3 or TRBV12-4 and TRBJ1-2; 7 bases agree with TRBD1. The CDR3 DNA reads TGTGCCAGCATCCGCAGGGGGTATGGCTACACCTTC. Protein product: CASIRRGYGYTF.